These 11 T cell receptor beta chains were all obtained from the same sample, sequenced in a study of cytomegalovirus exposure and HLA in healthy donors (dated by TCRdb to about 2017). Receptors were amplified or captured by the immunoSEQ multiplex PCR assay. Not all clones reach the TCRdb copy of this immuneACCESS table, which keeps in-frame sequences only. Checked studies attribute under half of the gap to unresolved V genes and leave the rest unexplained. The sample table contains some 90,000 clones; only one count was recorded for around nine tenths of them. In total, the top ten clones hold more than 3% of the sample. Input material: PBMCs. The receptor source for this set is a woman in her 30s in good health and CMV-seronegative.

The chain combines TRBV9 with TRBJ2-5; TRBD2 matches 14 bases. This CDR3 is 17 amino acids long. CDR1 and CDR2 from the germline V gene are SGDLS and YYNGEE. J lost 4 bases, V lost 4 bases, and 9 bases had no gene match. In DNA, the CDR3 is TGTGCCAGCAGCCTGGGACTAGCGGGAGAAGGTCGAGAGACCCAGTACTTC. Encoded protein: CASSLGLAGEGRETQYF.

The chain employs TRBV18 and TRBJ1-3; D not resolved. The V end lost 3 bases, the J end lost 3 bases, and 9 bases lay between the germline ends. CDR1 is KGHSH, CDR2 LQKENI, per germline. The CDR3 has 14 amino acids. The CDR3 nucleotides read TGTGCCAGCTCACCCTCCGGAGGTGGAAACACCATATATTTT. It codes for CASSPSGGGNTIYF.

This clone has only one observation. The CDR3 DNA sequence: TGTGCCAGCAGCGACAGAGCTGGGGGCGCGAACACCGGGGAGCTGTTTTTT. It translates to CASSDRAGGANTGELFF. The V and J genes are TRBV9 and TRBJ2-2, with a possible D match to TRBD1 (6 bases). Looked up from germline, CDR1 is SGDLS and CDR2 is YYNGEE. Trimming took 3 bases from V and 0 from J, leaving 15 bases between them. This CDR3 is 17 amino acids long.

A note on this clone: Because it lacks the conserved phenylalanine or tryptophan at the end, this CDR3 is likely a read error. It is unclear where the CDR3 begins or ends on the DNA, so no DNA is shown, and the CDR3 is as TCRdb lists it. The CDR3 here is CASSESGATPP. V and J are TRBV10-1 and TRBJ1-2; the D segment call TRBD1 is taken from the table without a DNA check. CDR1 is WNHNN, CDR2 SYGVQD, per germline (reference sequence). The CDR3 spans 11 amino acids, including both terminal residues.

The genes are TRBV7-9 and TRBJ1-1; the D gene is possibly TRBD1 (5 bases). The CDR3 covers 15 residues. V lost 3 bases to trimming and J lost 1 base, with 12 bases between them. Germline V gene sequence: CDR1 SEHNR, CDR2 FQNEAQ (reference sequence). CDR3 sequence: CASSFPRQRNTEAFF. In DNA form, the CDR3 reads TGTGCCAGCAGCTTCCCTCGACAGAGGAACACTGAAGCTTTCTTT. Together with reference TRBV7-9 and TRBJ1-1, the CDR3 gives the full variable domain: DTGVSQNPRHKITKRGQNVTFRCDPISEHNRLYWYRQTLGQGPEFLTYFQNEAQLEKSRLLSDRFSAERPKGSFSTLEIQRTEQGDSAMYLCASSFPRQRNTEAFFGQGTRLTVV.

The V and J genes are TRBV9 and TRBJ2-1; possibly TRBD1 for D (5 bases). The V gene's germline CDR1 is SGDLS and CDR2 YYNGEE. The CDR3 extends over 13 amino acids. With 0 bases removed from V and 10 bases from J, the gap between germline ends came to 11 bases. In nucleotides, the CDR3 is TGTGCCAGCAGCGTAGCTTCTGGACACGAGCAGTTCTTC. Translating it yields CASSVASGHEQFF.

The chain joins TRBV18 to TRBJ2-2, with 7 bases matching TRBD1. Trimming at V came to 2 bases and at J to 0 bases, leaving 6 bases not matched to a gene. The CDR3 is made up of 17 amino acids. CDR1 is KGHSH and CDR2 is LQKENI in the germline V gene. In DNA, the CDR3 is TGTGCCAGCTCACCATCGGCCAGGGGGTCGAACACCGGGGAGCTGTTTTTT. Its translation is CASSPSARGSNTGELFF.

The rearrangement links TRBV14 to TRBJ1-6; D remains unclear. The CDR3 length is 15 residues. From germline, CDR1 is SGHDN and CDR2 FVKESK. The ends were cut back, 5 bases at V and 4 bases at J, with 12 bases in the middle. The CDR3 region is CASSSQPGYNSPLHF. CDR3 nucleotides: TGTGCCAGCAGCTCTCAACCGGGATATAATTCACCCCTCCACTTT.

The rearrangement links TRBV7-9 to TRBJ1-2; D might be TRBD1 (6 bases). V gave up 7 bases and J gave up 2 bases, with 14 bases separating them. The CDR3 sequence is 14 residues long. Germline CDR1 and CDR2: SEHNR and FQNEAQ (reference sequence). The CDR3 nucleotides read TGTGCCAGCACCTTGCAGGGGCCGAACTATGGCTACACCTTC. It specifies CASTLQGPNYGYTF.

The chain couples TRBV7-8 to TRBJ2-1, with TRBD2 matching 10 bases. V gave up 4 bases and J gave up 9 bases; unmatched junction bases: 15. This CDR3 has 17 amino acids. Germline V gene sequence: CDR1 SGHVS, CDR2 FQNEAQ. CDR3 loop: CASSSGPIAGGLGEQFF. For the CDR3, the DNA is TGTGCCAGCAGCTCCGGACCGATAGCGGGAGGTCTGGGTGAGCAGTTCTTC.

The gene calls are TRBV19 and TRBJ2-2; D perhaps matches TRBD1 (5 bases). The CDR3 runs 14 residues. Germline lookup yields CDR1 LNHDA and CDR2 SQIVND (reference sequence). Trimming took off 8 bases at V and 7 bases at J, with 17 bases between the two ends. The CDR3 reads CASRPPRVNGELFF. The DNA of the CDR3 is TGTGCCAGTCGCCCGCCCAGGGTGAACGGGGAGCTGTTTTTT. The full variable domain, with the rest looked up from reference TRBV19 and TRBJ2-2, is DGGITQSPKYLFRKEGQNVTLSCEQNLNHDAMYWYRQDPGQGLRLIYYSQIVNDFQKGDIAEGYSVSREKKESFPLTVTSAQKNPTAFYLCASRPPRVNGELFFGEGSRLTVL.